The 15 T cell receptor beta chains below were found in one sample sequenced in a study of T cells after yellow fever vaccination. TCRdb re-analysed the 5' RACE reads in MiXCR, keeping a single row per CDR3 protein. The sample lists 280,000 or so distinct CDR3 sequences, approximately 10% occurring once. The sample consisted of CD4+ T cells sorted from PBMCs, taken 5 days after the yellow fever booster vaccination. The receptor set was obtained from a man aged 18 to 29 who received the YFV17D yellow fever vaccine.

This clonotype turned up a few times. The gene calls are TRBV5-1 and TRBJ1-1; 9 nucleotides align to TRBD1. The ends lost 4 bases at V and 2 bases at J; junction bases unmatched: 6. Germline V gene sequence: CDR1 SGHRS, CDR2 YFSETQ. The CDR3 consists of 15 residues. CDR3 sequence (DNA): TGCGCCAGCAGCCCTCCGGGACAGGGTAACACTGAAGCTTTCTTT. This translates into CASSPPGQGNTEAFF.

In its sample, this clonotype was seen many times. The chain has TRBV12-3 or TRBV12-4 and TRBJ2-6; possibly TRBD2 for D (6 bases). V lost 6 bases to trimming and J lost 2 bases, with 11 bases between them. This CDR3 spans 15 amino acids. The CDR3 DNA reads as TGTGCCAGCAGCCTTGGGGGGACTGGGGCCAACGTCCTGACTTTC. Protein product: CASSLGGTGANVLTF.

In this sample, this clonotype turned up a few times. The rearrangement links TRBV10-3 to TRBJ1-2; possible D gene TRBD1, 5 bases. CDR3 length: 17 residues. Germline CDR1 is ENHRY and CDR2 is SYGVKD. V was pared by 4 bases and J by 0 bases, with 18 bases between. In DNA, the CDR3 is TGTGCCATCAGTGTCTCTCAGGGAAGACCCACTAACTATGGCTACACCTTC. It is translated as CAISVSQGRPTNYGYTF.

This clonotype has a handful of counts. The CDR3 region has the DNA TGCAGTGCCCCTTTGGTCTGGGGCTATGGCTACACCTTC. It is translated as CSAPLVWGYGYTF. The chain recombines TRBV20-1 with TRBJ1-2; D is uncertain. The CDR3 is 13 amino acids. V was clipped by 6 bases and J by 4 bases, with 15 bases between them. CDR1 and CDR2 (germline): DFQATT, SNEGSKA (reference sequence).

This sequence joins TRBV30 and TRBJ2-3; possibly TRBD1 for D (5 bases). There are 13 residues in the CDR3. Germline V gene data show CDR1 as GTSNPN and CDR2 as SVGIG (reference sequence). The germline V and J ends were trimmed by 4 bases and 2 bases, with 10 bases remaining between them. This CDR3 reads CAWNRLSTDTQYF. The CDR3 coding sequence is TGTGCCTGGAACAGGCTCTCCACAGATACGCAGTATTTT.

This clonotype appeared a few times. This chain joins TRBV24-1 and TRBJ2-5, with D unclear. The V gene's germline CDR1 is KGHDR and CDR2 SFDVKD. V was trimmed by 4 bases and J by 1 base, leaving 9 bases between them. The CDR3 extends over 14 amino acids. CDR3: CATSDVNLQETQYF. The CDR3 nucleotides are TGTGCCACCAGTGACGTGAACCTCCAAGAGACCCAGTACTTC.

This clonotype was found a few times. The V and J genes are TRBV18 and TRBJ2-7, with 7 bases lining up with TRBD2. The germline V gene encodes CDR1 KGHSH and CDR2 LQKENI. There are 13 residues in the CDR3. The V gene end was trimmed by 4 bases and the J gene end by 2 bases; junction bases not matched to a gene: 2. CDR3 nucleotide sequence: TGTGCCAGCTCACTCGGACTAGCCTACGAGCAGTACGTC. This codes for CASSLGLAYEQYV.

There are a few counts of this clonotype. The V call is TRBV11-2, the J call TRBJ2-6; D remains ambiguous. Germline-derived CDR1 and CDR2 are SGHAT and FQNNGV. This CDR3 is 15 amino acids long. V lost 3 bases, J lost 4 bases, and 10 bases lay in between. The CDR3 loop is CASSFRLGGANVLTF. CDR3 coding DNA: TGTGCCAGCAGCTTTAGGTTGGGAGGGGCCAACGTCCTGACTTTC.

This clonotype appeared a few times. The J gene is TRBJ2-4, the V gene TRBV4-3, with 9 bases identical to TRBD2. CDR1 is LGHNA and CDR2 is YSLEER in the germline V gene. The CDR3 has 19 residues. V lost 1 base and J lost 1; bases outside the gene matches: 11. The CDR3 sequence: CASSQGWRGGRRAKNIQYF. In nucleotides, the CDR3 is TGCGCCAGCAGCCAAGGTTGGCGGGGGGGCCGGCGGGCCAAAAACATTCAGTACTTC.

This clonotype was seen many times. This chain links TRBV12-5 with TRBJ2-3; weak D call: TRBD1 (6 bases). V lost 6 bases, J lost 2 bases, and 9 bases lay in between. This CDR3 has 13 residues. The V gene's germline CDR1 is LGHNT and CDR2 FRNRAP. The CDR3 coding sequence is TGTGCTAGTGGGGGGGCAACCACAGATACGCAGTATTTT. It is translated as CASGGATTDTQYF.

J is TRBJ2-7 and V is TRBV11-2; 9 bases match TRBD1. The CDR3 spans 15 residues. Germline CDR1 is SGHAT and CDR2 is FQNNGV. The V gene end was trimmed by 5 bases and the J gene end by 6 bases; junction bases not matched to a gene: 11. The chain's CDR3 is CASSPRRDRALEQYF. CDR3 bases: TGTGCCAGCAGCCCCCGCCGGGACAGGGCCCTCGAGCAGTACTTC.

The sample holds a few counts of this clonotype. The chain uses TRBV4-1 and TRBJ1-1, with unresolved D. The CDR3 has 17 residues. The V gene lost 1 base and the J gene lost 0 bases, with 15 bases spanning the gap. Per germline, CDR1 MGHRA and CDR2 YSYEKL. This CDR3 is CASSQAPYSSMNTEAFF. CDR3 in DNA: TGCGCCAGCAGCCAAGCCCCCTATAGCTCTATGAACACTGAAGCTTTCTTT.

V gene TRBV20-1 combines with J gene TRBJ2-1; possibly TRBD2 for D (6 bases). V lost 6 bases and J lost 3, with 12 bases in between. This CDR3 region has 13 residues. Germline loops: CDR1 DFQATT, CDR2 SNEGSKA (reference sequence). The CDR3 loop reads CSAPRDFYNEQFF. The CDR3, as DNA: TGCAGTGCCCCCCGGGACTTCTACAATGAGCAGTTCTTC.

J is TRBJ1-6 and V is TRBV5-1; TRBD1 is a possible D gene (6 bases). The CDR3 spans 14 residues. Germline V gene sequence: CDR1 SGHRS, CDR2 YFSETQ. The germline V and J ends were trimmed by 0 bases and 7 bases, with 8 bases remaining between them. Here the CDR3 DNA reads TGCGCCAGCAGCTTGGATCAGGGGAATTCACCCCTCCACTTT. This sequence encodes CASSLDQGNSPLHF.

This clonotype has just a few counts. The chain joins TRBV6-6 to TRBJ2-4; 10 bases map to TRBD2. The CDR3 spans 15 residues. The germline CDR1 and CDR2 sequences are MNHNY and SVGAGI (reference sequence). Trimming at V came to 4 bases and at J to 6 bases, leaving 6 bases not matched to a gene. The CDR3 sequence is CASSSPRLAGNIQYF. CDR3 sequence (DNA): TGTGCCAGCAGTTCTCCCAGACTAGCGGGAAACATTCAGTACTTC.